One and the same sample provided the 15 T cell receptor beta chains below, sequenced in a study of cytomegalovirus exposure and HLA in healthy donors. Amplification used 60 Vbeta primers and 13 Jbeta primers. The data were produced by immunoSEQ multiplex PCR, yet TCRdb's version contains in-frame clones alone and is incomplete. In the table there are about 76,000 clones, 70% to 85% of which are singletons. What was sequenced was PBMCs. Receptor source: a man under 40 in good health and CMV-seronegative.

V and J are TRBV6-1 and TRBJ1-4; D might be TRBD1 (6 bases). The germline V gene encodes CDR1 MNHNS and CDR2 SASEGT. The CDR3 runs 13 residues. V was cut by 8 bases and J by 4 bases, with 11 bases left in between. Written as DNA, the CDR3 is TGTGCCAGCGGTCAGGGGTTTAATGAAAAACTGTTTTTT. It translates to CASGQGFNEKLFF.

The DNA for the CDR3 is TGTGCCAGCAGCCCGTCTCTAGCGGATAGTTCCTACGAGCAGTACTTC. It translates to CASSPSLADSSYEQYF. V is TRBV7-6 and J is TRBJ2-7; 7 bases fit TRBD2. The junction had 11 bases not matched to a gene; V was cut back by 5 bases and J by 1 base. The CDR3 length is 16 residues. The germline V gene has CDR1 SGHVS and CDR2 FNYEAQ.

This clone was seen just once. The genes are TRBV28 and TRBJ2-5; D may be TRBD2 (6 bases). The closer fit of TRBJ2-7 to the DNA end suggests the J call may be wrong. The CDR3 is made up of 14 amino acids. Germline CDR1 and CDR2: MDHEN and SYDVKM. The DNA of the CDR3 is TGTGCCAGCAGTTTTACTAGCTCCAGCTACGAGCAGTACTTC. This codes for CASSFTSSSYEQYF.

As regards this clone: Other nucleotide sequences in the sample specify the same CDR3. V usage is TRBV5-6 and J usage is TRBJ1-5, with unresolved D. The CDR3 has 14 residues. The germline gives CDR1 SGHDT, CDR2 YYEEEE. With 1 base removed from V and 4 bases from J, the gap between germline ends came to 9 bases. DNA for the CDR3: TGTGCCAGCAGCTTGCGGGGAGGAAATCAGCCCCAGCATTTT. This codes for CASSLRGGNQPQHF. The full variable domain, rest sourced from reference TRBV5-6 and TRBJ1-5, is DAGVTQSPTHLIKTRGQQVTLRCSPKSGHDTVSWYQQALGQGPQFIFQYYEEEERQRGNFPDRFSGHQFPNYSSELNVNALLLGDSALYLCASSLRGGNQPQHFGDGTRLSIL.

To note about this clone: Sequence at one end of the junction differs from germline and may be a read error. This chain links TRBV15 with TRBJ2-5, with D possibly being TRBD2 (6 bases). CDR3 size: 13 residues. CDR1 and CDR2 (germline): LNHNV, YYDKDF (reference sequence). The CDR3 here is CATSRDFSSGSDF. In nucleotides, the CDR3 is TGTGCCACCAGCAGAGATTTCTCAAGCGGGTCAGACTTC.

This chain uses TRBV6-5 with TRBJ1-2, with D maybe TRBD1 (5 bases). The germline V gene has CDR1 MNHEY and CDR2 SVGAGI. V was clipped by 6 bases and J by 4 bases, with 12 bases between them. The CDR3 is 13 amino acids. The chain's CDR3 is CASREDSRYGYTF. The CDR3 DNA reads as TGTGCCAGCAGAGAAGACAGTCGCTATGGCTACACCTTC.

This chain connects TRBV7-9 to TRBJ2-1; TRBD1 might be the D (7 bases). Trimming shortened V by 5 bases and J by 7 bases, and 18 bases separated the two germline ends. In germline, CDR1 is SEHNR, CDR2 FQNEAQ (reference sequence). This CDR3 has 15 residues. The CDR3 here is CASSQFVTGRNEQFF. As DNA, the CDR3 is TGTGCCAGCAGCCAGTTCGTGACAGGGAGGAATGAGCAGTTCTTC.

The J gene is TRBJ2-7, the V gene TRBV5-1; 9 bases are shared with TRBD2. Germline lookup yields CDR1 SGHRS and CDR2 YFSETQ. The CDR3 is 15 residues long. Unmatched junction bases numbered 6, after V lost 1 base and J lost 4 bases. For the CDR3, the DNA is TGCGCCAGCAGCTTGTCGCTAGCGGGGCCGTACGAGCAGTACTTC. This sequence encodes CASSLSLAGPYEQYF.

J is TRBJ2-3 and V is TRBV9; 10 bases fit TRBD2. J gave up 1 base and V 2 bases, and 4 bases lay outside the gene matches. This CDR3 is 16 amino acids long. CDR1 and CDR2 (germline): SGDLS, YYNGEE. Here the CDR3 reads CASSVGLASGTDTQYF. The CDR3, as DNA: TGTGCCAGCAGCGTGGGACTAGCGAGTGGCACAGATACGCAGTATTTT.

The chain joins TRBV7-2 to TRBJ1-6; D call uncertain. The germline V gene encodes CDR1 SGHTA and CDR2 FQGNSA. V was shortened by 5 bases and J by 7 bases, with 15 bases between the two germline ends. The CDR3 covers 15 residues. Here the CDR3 DNA reads TGTGCCAGCAGCGTAGGGAGGCAAGTCAATTCACCCCTCCACTTT. Encoded protein: CASSVGRQVNSPLHF. The full variable domain, in which reference TRBV7-2 and TRBJ1-6 provide the parts outside the CDR3, is GAGVSQSPSNKVTEKGKDVELRCDPISGHTALYWYRQSLGQGLEFLIYFQGNSAPDKSGLPSDRFSAERTGGSVSTLTIQRTQQEDSAVYLCASSVGRQVNSPLHFGNGTRLTVT.

This chain joins TRBV19 and TRBJ2-5; D unclear. V lost 3 bases, J lost 7 bases, and 18 bases lay in between. The V gene's germline CDR1 is LNHDA and CDR2 SQIVND (reference sequence). The CDR3 totals 15 residues. Here the CDR3 reads CASSIEVGFSSTQYF. The CDR3 DNA sequence: TGTGCCAGTAGTATCGAGGTCGGATTCAGTTCGACCCAGTACTTC.

Only one count was recorded for this clone. The V and J genes are TRBV7-8 and TRBJ2-4; 10 positions agree with TRBD1. CDR3 length equals 16 residues. V shed 6 bases and J 6 bases; nucleotides not matched to a gene: 11. Looked up from germline, CDR1 is SGHVS and CDR2 is FQNEAQ. The CDR3 nucleotides are TGTGCCAGCAGTCCAGGGACAGGGGATTGGAGAAACATTCAGTACTTC. Protein product: CASSPGTGDWRNIQYF.

This clone was seen a few times. This chain joins TRBV7-6 and TRBJ2-7, with TRBD2 identical over 8 bases. After removal of 7 bases from V and 5 bases from J, the junction contained 10 bases not matched to a gene. This CDR3 is built from 14 residues. CDR1 and CDR2 from the germline V gene are SGHVS and FNYEAQ. Written as DNA, the CDR3 is TGTGCCAGCACCCTCCGGGCGGGAGGAGACGAGCAGTACTTC. As protein: CASTLRAGGDEQYF.

As concerns this clone: An end of the junction differs from the germline gene, which may be a read error. The chain recombines TRBV7-9 with TRBJ2-2; D is tentatively TRBD1 or TRBD2 (5 bases each). This CDR3 region has 16 residues. Germline V gene lookup returns CDR1 SEHNR and CDR2 FQNEAQ (reference sequence). The CDR3 DNA follows: TGTTCCAGCAGCTTAGGGGAGCTTACGAACACCGGGGAGCTGTTTTTT. Translated, it gives CSSSLGELTNTGELFF.

This clone was counted a few times. The CDR3 spells CASSLALAGGSQYF. CDR3 coding DNA: TGTGCCAGCAGCTTAGCGCTAGCGGGGGGGTCGCAGTATTTT. This chain uses TRBV7-2 with TRBJ2-3; 12 bases are shared with TRBD2. V lost 0 bases, J lost 10 bases, and 2 bases stayed unmatched. This CDR3 region has 14 residues. Germline loops: CDR1 SGHTA, CDR2 FQGNSA.